This entry describes one TCR beta chain. Researchers ran the PCR with 60 Vbeta and 13 Jbeta primers. Assay: immunoSEQ multiplex PCR; the TCRdb copy retains only in-frame clones and omits some. Found here are around 150,000 clones, roughly four fifths of them singletons; the top ten hold over 8.5%. The sample belongs to a study of cytomegalovirus exposure and HLA in healthy donors. This CDR3 has 14 amino acids. In germline, CDR1 is MDHEN, CDR2 SYDVKM. V lost 5 bases to trimming and J lost 4 bases; unmatched junction nucleotides: 5. This receptor was taken from a man aged 50-59 years in good health and CMV-seropositive. Sequencing was carried out using PBMCs. This chain uses TRBV28 with TRBJ1-5, with TRBD1 identical over 7 bases. CDR3 DNA sequence: TGTGCCAGCAGTCATGGACAGGAAAATCAGCCCCAGCATTTT. This codes for CASSHGQENQPQHF.